The 6 T cell receptor beta chains in this list originate from one sample, sequenced in a study of shared clonotypes between healthy human individuals. TCRdb keeps only in-frame clones here, not all; method: immunoSEQ multiplex PCR. The data contain roughly 500,000 clones, roughly 95% of them singletons. Sequenced input: naive CD4+ T cells sorted from blood. Described subset: CD45RA+ positively selected. The receptors shown here come from a woman in her 30s in good health.

The V call is TRBV14, the J call TRBJ2-1, with 13 bases matching TRBD2. The ends lost 3 bases at V and 4 bases at J; junction bases unmatched: 6. CDR3 length: 17 amino acids. CDR1 and CDR2 (germline): SGHDN, FVKESK. The DNA of the CDR3 is TGTGCCAGCAGCCATGTGACTAGCGGGGGGTTTTACAATGAGCAGTTCTTC. Protein: CASSHVTSGGFYNEQFF.

This CDR3 is CASSLRTLDTEAFF. CDR3 bases: TGTGCCAGCAGCTTGAGGACTTTGGACACTGAAGCTTTCTTT. The chain combines TRBV5-4 with TRBJ1-1; no clear D. The CDR3 runs 14 residues. Germline V gives CDR1 SGHNT, CDR2 YYREEE (reference sequence). V dropped 1 base and J dropped 3 bases, with 10 bases sitting between them.

On this clone itself: The sample holds other DNA sequences that translate to the same CDR3. V is TRBV6-5 and J is TRBJ2-2; D remains unclear. This CDR3 is 15 amino acids long. CDR1 MNHEY and CDR2 SVGAGI come from the germline V gene. V was cut by 0 bases and J by 1 base, with 6 bases left in between. The CDR3 DNA is TGTGCCAGCAGTTACTCGTGGGGGAACACCGGGGAGCTGTTTTTT. This translates into CASSYSWGNTGELFF.

The chain has TRBV30 and TRBJ2-7; possible D gene TRBD2, 5 bases. The CDR3 is 14 amino acids. The V end lost 4 bases, the J end lost 8 bases, and 21 bases lay between the germline ends. Germline CDR1 reads GTSNPN; CDR2 reads SVGIG (reference sequence). The CDR3 loop is CAWIPTTSSTQQYF. The CDR3 coding sequence is TGTGCCTGGATACCGACTACGAGCAGTACTCAGCAGTACTTC.

The chain couples TRBV7-9 to TRBJ2-3, with 12 nucleotides matching TRBD2. The CDR3 extends over 16 amino acids. With 5 bases clipped from V and 4 bases from J, the junction kept 7 bases outside the gene matches. In germline, CDR1 is SEHNR, CDR2 FQNEAQ (reference sequence). In nucleotides, the CDR3 is TGTGCCAGCAGCCCACGACTAGCGGGAGTAGCAGATACGCAGTATTTT. It is translated as CASSPRLAGVADTQYF.

The V call is TRBV2, the J call TRBJ2-7; perhaps TRBD1 as D (5 bases). Germline V gives CDR1 SNHLY, CDR2 FYNNEI. This CDR3 region has 15 residues. V was shortened by 5 bases and J by 10 bases, with 24 bases between the two germline ends. The CDR3 DNA reads TGTGCCAGCAGTAAGAGTCAACAGGCAATTACTGATCAGTACTTC. This translates into CASSKSQQAITDQYF.